A selection of T cell receptor beta chains follows, all from one sample in a study of graft-versus-host responses after intestinal transplantation. Only in-frame clones appear in the TCRdb table, and some are missing; sequencing was by immunoSEQ multiplex PCR. The repertoire holds approximately 88,000 clones, with roughly 90% as singletons. Their specific antigens are unknown. Sequenced material: unstimulated CD4+ T cells sorted from spleen or lymph node cells, taken before intestinal transplant. Receptor source: a human donor who received an intestinal transplant. Both conserved end residues are part of each CDR3. A D gene is named only where the DNA matches it firmly. Clone sizes are given selectively: once, few, many, or a class where the clone is expanded.

j_call d_call clone_size v_call cdr3_aa cdr3_nt
TRBJ2-1 TRBD1 NA TRBV6-5 CASSPGQTRNEQFF TGTGCCAGCAGCCCGGGACAGACACGCAATGAGCAGTTCTTC
TRBJ2-7 TRBD1 NA TRBV7-9 CASSLRQGSGEQYF TGTGCCAGCAGCTTAAGACAGGGGTCAGGCGAGCAGTACTTC
TRBJ1-1 TRBD1 NA TRBV5-1 CASSKTGGSNTEAFF TGCGCCAGCAGCAAAACAGGGGGCTCGAACACTGAAGCTTTCTTT
TRBJ1-1 NA NA TRBV7-2 CASRPIPGVSVTEAFF TGTGCCAGCAGACCCATACCGGGGGTGAGTGTTACTGAAGCTTTCTTT
TRBJ2-3 TRBD1 NA TRBV6-1 CASSGGDRGFTDTQYF TGTGCCAGCAGTGGAGGGGACAGGGGATTCACAGATACGCAGTATTTT
TRBJ1-1 NA NA TRBV6-1 CASMYGELNTEAFF TGTGCCAGCATGTACGGAGAGCTGAACACTGAAGCTTTCTTT
TRBJ1-3 NA NA TRBV5-6 CASSFRGNTIYF TGTGCCAGCAGCTTCAGGGGAAACACCATATATTTT
TRBJ1-5 TRBD1 few TRBV10-3 CAISDGTGDNQPQHF TGTGCCATCAGTGATGGGACAGGGGATAATCAGCCCCAGCATTTT
TRBJ2-7 NA once TRBV5-5 CASSLHRVTRYEQYF TGTGCCAGCAGCTTGCACAGGGTAACTCGCTACGAGCAGTACTTC
TRBJ2-1 NA NA TRBV5-1 CASSSSGSGKGEQFF TGCGCCAGCAGCTCCTCGGGGAGCGGCAAGGGTGAGCAGTTCTTC